Reported below is one T cell receptor (beta chain). The data are from a study of CD8 T cells in ankylosing spondylitis. Quantitative barcoded 5'-RACE was used to prepare TCR beta libraries. TCRdb redid the calling of the 5' RACE reads with MiXCR, one entry per CDR3 protein. The profile shows approximately 140,000 distinct CDR3 sequences, approximately 48% of them singletons. Between the trimmed V and J ends, which lost 6 bases and 0 bases, there was a span of 12 bases. The CDR3 loop spans 16 amino acids. The J gene is TRBJ2-6, the V gene TRBV12-3 or TRBV12-4; no clear D. This clonotype was obtained from a male donor with ankylosing spondylitis. Source material: synovial fluid, either unsorted or a sorted T cell fraction (not recorded which). CDR3 DNA sequence: TGTGCCAGCAGGACCGACTGCTGCTCTGGGGCCAACGTCCTGACTTTC. It yields the protein CASRTDCCSGANVLTF.